The 30 T cell receptor beta chains below come from one sample, sequenced in a study of cytomegalovirus exposure and HLA in healthy donors. The PCR had 60 Vbeta and 13 Jbeta primers. Sequencing used immunoSEQ multiplex PCR; TCRdb keeps in-frame clones, though not all of them. The sample gives about 69,000 clones, roughly 70% of which show up once; approximately 10% is in the top ten. Material for sequencing was PBMCs. Receptors were obtained from a woman in her twenties or thirties in good health and CMV-seronegative.

The CDR3 region is CASSPPGGRKDEKLFF. The CDR3 coding sequence is TGTGCCAGCAGCCCGCCCGGGGGGCGCAAAGATGAAAAACTGTTTTTT. The chain has TRBV7-9 and TRBJ1-4; TRBD1 is a possible D gene (6 bases). Trimming pared 5 bases from V and 6 bases from J, leaving 19 bases between. Germline CDR1 and CDR2: SEHNR and FQNEAQ (reference sequence). The CDR3 contains 16 residues. The variable domain in full, with the rest retrieved from reference TRBV7-9 and TRBJ1-4, is DTGVSQNPRHKITKRGQNVTFRCDPISEHNRLYWYRQTLGQGPEFLTYFQNEAQLEKSRLLSDRFSAERPKGSFSTLEIQRTEQGDSAMYLCASSPPGGRKDEKLFFGSGTQLSVL.

The chain joins TRBV5-6 to TRBJ2-1, with 10 nucleotides matching TRBD2. CDR3 length equals 16 residues. Germline V lookup: CDR1 SGHDT, CDR2 YYEEEE. J lost 3 bases, V lost 3 bases, and 6 bases had no gene match. In nucleotides, the CDR3 is TGTGCCAGCAGCTCACTCGGACTAGCGGACTACAATGAGCAGTTCTTC. It yields the protein CASSSLGLADYNEQFF. Full variable domain (rest looked up from reference TRBV5-6 and TRBJ2-1): DAGVTQSPTHLIKTRGQQVTLRCSPKSGHDTVSWYQQALGQGPQFIFQYYEEEERQRGNFPDRFSGHQFPNYSSELNVNALLLGDSALYLCASSSLGLADYNEQFFGPGTRLTVL.

V is TRBV6-6 and J is TRBJ1-1; no reliable D call. CDR1 is MNHNY and CDR2 is SVGAGI in the germline V gene (reference sequence). V gave up 2 bases and J gave up 5 bases, with 12 bases separating them. CDR3 size: 14 residues. CDR3 DNA: TGTGCCAGCAGTTACGGGAGGAGGAGAACTGAAGCTTTCTTT. Translating it yields CASSYGRRRTEAFF.

The chain uses TRBV5-1 and TRBJ1-1; D might be TRBD1 (6 bases). The V gene lost 5 bases and the J gene lost 3 bases, with 14 bases spanning the gap. The CDR3 runs 14 residues. Germline V gene sequence: CDR1 SGHRS, CDR2 YFSETQ. CDR3 region: CASSTGWKDTEAFF. In nucleotides, the CDR3 is TGCGCCAGCAGTACAGGGTGGAAGGACACTGAAGCTTTCTTT.

The gene calls are TRBV7-9 and TRBJ1-2; D is uncertain. Germline V gene sequence: CDR1 SEHNR, CDR2 FQNEAQ (reference sequence). V was pared by 1 base and J by 4 bases, with 4 bases between. CDR3 length: 12 amino acids. Written as DNA, the CDR3 is TGTGCCAGCAGCTTAGACAGCTATGGCTACACCTTC. Translating gives CASSLDSYGYTF.

The chain carries TRBV28 and TRBJ1-6; D gene unclear. The CDR3 is 13 residues long. The ends were cut back, 6 bases at V and 2 bases at J, with 5 bases in the middle. In germline, CDR1 is MDHEN, CDR2 SYDVKM. CDR3 in DNA: TGTGCCAGCAGCCGTCCCTATAATTCACCCCTCCACTTT. It translates to CASSRPYNSPLHF.

The chain joins TRBV7-9 to TRBJ1-5; unclear D gene. Trimming shortened V by 3 bases and J by 7 bases, and 10 bases separated the two germline ends. The CDR3 is made up of 13 amino acids. CDR1 and CDR2 from the germline V gene are SEHNR and FQNEAQ (reference sequence). CDR3 DNA: TGTGCCAGCAGCTTTTCGGAGAACCAGCCCCAGCATTTT. Translated, it gives CASSFSENQPQHF. Full variable domain (remainder filled in from reference TRBV7-9 and TRBJ1-5): DTGVSQNPRHKITKRGQNVTFRCDPISEHNRLYWYRQTLGQGPEFLTYFQNEAQLEKSRLLSDRFSAERPKGSFSTLEIQRTEQGDSAMYLCASSFSENQPQHFGDGTRLSIL.

Regarding this clone: The same CDR3 is also encoded by other DNA sequences in this sample. The J gene is TRBJ2-1, the V gene TRBV12-2; TRBD2, the table's D call, lacks a check against the DNA. TRBV12-2 represents a pseudogene. This CDR3 is built from 17 residues. CDR3 sequence (DNA): TGTGCAAGTCGCTTAAGCGGATCTAGCCGGGTTTCGAATGAGCAGTTCTTC. Amino acid sequence: CASRLSGSSRVSNEQFF.

The rearrangement uses TRBV7-2 and TRBJ2-7; weak D call: TRBD2 (7 bases). CDR1 and CDR2 from the germline V gene are SGHTA and FQGNSA. V was shortened by 7 bases and J by 1 base, with 11 bases between the two germline ends. The CDR3 consists of 13 residues. CDR3: CASMGGASYEQYF. CDR3 in DNA: TGTGCCAGCATGGGGGGGGCTTCCTACGAGCAGTACTTC.

The rearrangement joins TRBV2 to TRBJ1-2; no definite D call. Per the germline V gene, CDR1 is SNHLY and CDR2 is FYNNEI. There are 14 residues in the CDR3. V lost 10 bases to trimming and J lost 3 bases, with 18 bases between them. In nucleotides, the CDR3 is TGTGCCAACCCGGCAGTTGCGGGTCACTATGGCTACACCTTC. Encoded protein: CANPAVAGHYGYTF.

V gene TRBV11-3 combines with J gene TRBJ2-5, with D possibly being TRBD1 (6 bases). Trimming removed 4 bases at V and 7 bases at J, with 13 bases between. Germline V gives CDR1 SGHNT, CDR2 YENEEA. The CDR3 is 13 residues long. The DNA for the CDR3 is TGTGCCAGCAGCTCAGACAGGTCTGGGACCCAGTACTTC. It translates to CASSSDRSGTQYF.

The V gene is TRBV11-3, the J gene TRBJ2-3; 9 bases are shared with TRBD2. CDR3 length equals 18 residues. V shed 0 bases, J shed 10 bases, and the junction held 17 bases outside the gene matches. Germline assignment: CDR1 SGHNT and CDR2 YENEEA. This CDR3 reads CASSLDSGVRGGQGSQYF. The CDR3 DNA reads as TGTGCCAGCAGCTTAGACTCGGGAGTGCGGGGGGGCCAGGGGTCGCAGTATTTT.

The chain is built from TRBV7-6 and TRBJ2-5, with D possibly matching TRBD1 (5 bases). Trimming left V 1 base short and J 4 bases short, with 10 bases between. CDR1 SGHVS and CDR2 FNYEAQ come from the germline V gene. This CDR3 is built from 14 residues. The CDR3 nucleotides are TGTGCCAGCAGCTTAGACGTGGGGCTAGAGACCCAGTACTTC. Translation: CASSLDVGLETQYF.

The chain is built from TRBV5-1 and TRBJ2-1; 10 positions match TRBD1. V was pared by 5 bases and J by 8 bases, with 10 bases of the junction left unmatched. Germline-derived CDR1 and CDR2 are SGHRS and YFSETQ. CDR3 length equals 15 residues. This chain's CDR3 is CASRQGQGLSDEQFF. CDR3 nucleotides: TGCGCCAGCAGGCAGGGACAGGGGCTCTCGGATGAGCAGTTCTTC.

This sequence joins TRBV28 and TRBJ1-1; D remains ambiguous. Deletions cut 7 bases from V and 4 bases from J, with 16 bases between. This CDR3 comprises 14 residues. The germline V gene encodes CDR1 MDHEN and CDR2 SYDVKM. CDR3 in amino acids: CASTLPGSGTEAFF. The CDR3 DNA reads as TGTGCCAGCACCCTACCGGGGTCGGGCACTGAAGCTTTCTTT.

The chain links TRBV29-1 to TRBJ1-1; no definite D call. This CDR3 has 14 amino acids. Between the trimmed V and J ends, which lost 1 base and 0 bases, there was a span of 9 bases. Germline CDR1 is SQVTM and CDR2 is ANQGSEA. CDR3 residues: CSVEGGTLNTEAFF. The DNA for the CDR3 is TGCAGCGTTGAAGGTGGCACCTTGAACACTGAAGCTTTCTTT. The variable domain in full, with the rest retrieved from reference TRBV29-1 and TRBJ1-1, is SAVISQKPSRDICQRGTSLTIQCQVDSQVTMMFWYRQQPGQSLTLIATANQGSEATYESGFVIDKFPISRPNLTFSTLTVSNMSPEDSSIYLCSVEGGTLNTEAFFGQGTRLTVV.

V gene TRBV6-4 combines with J gene TRBJ2-3; the match to TRBD2 covers 8 bases. From germline, CDR1 is MRHNA and CDR2 SNTAGT. The J segment lost 8 bases and the V segment lost 8 bases, leaving 15 bases of the junction unmatched. The CDR3 is 15 residues long. CDR3 DNA sequence: TGTGCCAGCCAGCCCAGCGGGGGTTCAAAGGGTACGCAGTATTTT. It encodes CASQPSGGSKGTQYF.

The chain recombines TRBV7-9 with TRBJ1-5; D perhaps matches TRBD1 (6 bases). Trimming removed 5 bases at V and 2 bases at J, with 13 bases between. Looked up from germline, CDR1 is SEHNR and CDR2 is FQNEAQ (reference sequence). The CDR3 has 15 amino acids. For the CDR3, the DNA is TGTGCCAGCAGCCTAGAGACAGGCGGCAATCAGCCCCAGCATTTT. Amino acids: CASSLETGGNQPQHF.

The sample holds one count of this clone. This chain joins TRBV9 and TRBJ1-2; possible D gene TRBD1, 5 bases. Germline lookup yields CDR1 SGDLS and CDR2 YYNGEE. The germline V and J ends were trimmed by 3 bases and 0 bases, with 21 bases remaining between them. There are 18 residues in the CDR3. CDR3 DNA: TGTGCCAGCAGCGGGAGAGGGAGGGGTGAGGGAACTAACTATGGCTACACCTTC. Translation gives CASSGRGRGEGTNYGYTF.

This clone appeared a few times. One junction end disagrees with the germline gene, perhaps due to a read error. CDR3 DNA sequence: TGTTCCAGCAGCTTAGGGACAGGGTTAGGGGAGACCCAGTACTTC. Amino acid sequence: CSSSLGTGLGETQYF. The rearrangement joins TRBV7-9 to TRBJ2-5; the match to TRBD1 covers 9 bases. The V gene's germline CDR1 is SEHNR and CDR2 FQNEAQ (reference sequence). The CDR3 is made up of 15 amino acids.

This rearrangement joins TRBV13 to TRBJ2-5, with 7 bases aligning to TRBD1. The CDR3 has 15 residues. V trimming: 0 bases; J trimming: 3 bases; junction bases outside the gene matches: 4. Germline V gives CDR1 PRHDT, CDR2 FYEKMQ (reference sequence). Here the CDR3 DNA reads TGTGCCAGCAGCTTAGGAGCTGACAGGGAAGAGACCCAGTACTTC. Its translation: CASSLGADREETQYF.

This chain uses TRBV2 with TRBJ1-1; maybe TRBD1 (6 bases). Germline CDR1 SNHLY, CDR2 FYNNEI. V lost 7 bases and J 2 bases, leaving 11 bases between the germline ends. This CDR3 region has 13 residues. The CDR3 protein is CASKEQGNTEAFF. The CDR3 nucleotides are TGTGCCAGCAAGGAACAGGGCAACACTGAAGCTTTCTTT.

The chain is built from TRBV5-1 and TRBJ2-6; 7 bases match TRBD1. The CDR3 loop spans 17 amino acids. Germline V gene lookup returns CDR1 SGHRS and CDR2 YFSETQ. Trimming removed 0 bases from V and 2 bases from J; junction bases left unmatched: 5. In nucleotides, the CDR3 is TGCGCCAGCAGCTTGGGGGACAGATGGACTGGGGCCAACGTCCTGACTTTC. Translated: CASSLGDRWTGANVLTF.

In this sample, this clone turned up a few times. The rearrangement joins TRBV6-1 to TRBJ1-2; tentative D call: TRBD1 (5 bases). V shed 3 bases and J shed 2 bases, with 13 bases lying between them. This CDR3 is 15 amino acids long. Germline CDR1 MNHNS, CDR2 SASEGT. Here the CDR3 reads CASSDPSGANYGYTF. The CDR3 DNA sequence: TGTGCCAGCAGTGATCCGAGTGGGGCGAACTATGGCTACACCTTC.

CDR3 in DNA: TGCGCCAGCAGCGCGGCCCTGAACCAGCCCCAGCATTTT. Translated: CASSAALNQPQHF. The rearrangement uses TRBV5-1 and TRBJ1-5; D is undetermined. This CDR3 has 13 residues. The V end was cut by 4 bases, the J end by 7 bases, with 12 bases between. CDR1 is SGHRS and CDR2 is YFSETQ in the germline V gene.

This clone showed up just a few times. The chain links TRBV29-1 to TRBJ1-1; 7 bases are shared with TRBD1. CDR1 is SQVTM and CDR2 is ANQGSEA in the germline V gene. V dropped 8 bases and J dropped 4; count of bases not matched to a gene: 7. The CDR3 runs to 12 residues. The CDR3 loop reads CSIGTARTEAFF. The CDR3 region has the DNA TGCAGCATCGGGACAGCGCGCACTGAAGCTTTCTTT.

This chain's CDR3 is CASRGGTAGTEAFF. DNA of the CDR3: TGCGCCAGCAGGGGGGGGACGGCGGGAACTGAAGCTTTCTTT. The rearrangement joins TRBV5-1 to TRBJ1-1; the D gene is possibly TRBD1 (5 bases). CDR1 is SGHRS, CDR2 YFSETQ, per germline. There are 14 residues in the CDR3. The V and J ends lost 5 bases and 5 bases respectively, with 16 bases between them. The complete variable domain, with remaining parts taken from reference TRBV5-1 and TRBJ1-1, reads KAGVTQTPRYLIKTRGQQVTLSCSPISGHRSVSWYQQTPGQGLQFLFEYFSETQRNKGNFPGRFSGRQFSNSRSEMNVSTLELGDSALYLCASRGGTAGTEAFFGQGTRLTVV.

This clone turned up a few times. The conserved final phenylalanine or tryptophan is absent from the CDR3, which likely points to a read error. It is unclear where the CDR3 begins or ends on the DNA, so no DNA is shown, and the CDR3 is as TCRdb lists it. V gene TRBV6-5 combines with J gene TRBJ1-1; TRBD1, the table's D call, lacks a check against the DNA. The V gene's germline CDR1 is MNHEY and CDR2 SVGAGI. The CDR3 spans 13 amino acids, including both terminal residues. Here the CDR3 reads CASRTDRDTEALV.

V is TRBV27 and J is TRBJ1-1, with D uncertain. CDR3 size: 13 residues. Germline V gene data show CDR1 as MNHEY and CDR2 as SMNVEV (reference sequence). Trimming stripped 7 bases from V and 7 bases from J, with 16 bases between. CDR3 in amino acids: CASKQLIGLEAFF. DNA of the CDR3: TGTGCCAGCAAACAGCTTATAGGCCTTGAAGCTTTCTTT.

V is TRBV7-2 and J is TRBJ1-6, with D perhaps matching TRBD1 (6 bases). The V and J ends lost 0 bases and 7 bases respectively, with 13 bases between them. Germline CDR1 SGHTA, CDR2 FQGNSA. The CDR3 extends over 16 amino acids. CDR3 sequence (DNA): TGTGCCAGCAGCTTAGCCGCGGGGGCGAGGAATTCACCCCTCCACTTT. Amino acid sequence: CASSLAAGARNSPLHF.